The sequence of this T cell receptor beta chain was determined in a study of cytomegalovirus exposure and HLA in healthy donors. Whole-study results and caveats: Later analysis suggested links between common viral pathogens and several top significant clusters. TCR beta V- and J-gene trimming, according to a later analysis, was linked to a missense DCLRE1C variant.

There are a few counts of this clone. Its antigen remains unidentified. The trim removed 7 bases at V and 5 bases at J, leaving 10 bases unmatched. Germline V lookup: CDR1 MNHEY, CDR2 SVGAGI. CDR3 length: 14 amino acids. PCR was performed using 60 Vbeta and 13 Jbeta primers. Only in-frame clones appear in the TCRdb table, and some are missing; sequencing was by immunoSEQ multiplex PCR. The table has some 150,000 clones, about 76% seen once; the top ten hold about 1.4%. Donors counted as nominally healthy when sampled, yet unrecorded immune exposures were likely. This clonotype was sampled from a woman aged 40 to 50 in good health and CMV-seronegative. Sequences were obtained from PBMCs. The chain recombines TRBV6-5 with TRBJ1-1; 7 bases align to TRBD1. This chain's CDR3 is CASTKGATGTEAFF. CDR3 DNA sequence: TGTGCCAGCACCAAGGGGGCTACGGGAACTGAAGCTTTCTTT.